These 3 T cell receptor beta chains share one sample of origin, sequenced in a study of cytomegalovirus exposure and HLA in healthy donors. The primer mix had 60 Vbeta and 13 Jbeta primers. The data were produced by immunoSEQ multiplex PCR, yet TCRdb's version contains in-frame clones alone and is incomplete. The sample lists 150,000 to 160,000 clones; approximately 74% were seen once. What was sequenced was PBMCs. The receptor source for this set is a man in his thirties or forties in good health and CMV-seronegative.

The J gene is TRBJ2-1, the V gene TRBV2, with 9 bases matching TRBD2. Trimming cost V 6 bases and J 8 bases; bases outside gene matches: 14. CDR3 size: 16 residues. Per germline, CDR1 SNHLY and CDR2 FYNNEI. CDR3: CASRRERGAPGDEQFF. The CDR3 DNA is TGTGCCAGCAGAAGGGAGCGGGGGGCCCCCGGGGATGAGCAGTTCTTC.

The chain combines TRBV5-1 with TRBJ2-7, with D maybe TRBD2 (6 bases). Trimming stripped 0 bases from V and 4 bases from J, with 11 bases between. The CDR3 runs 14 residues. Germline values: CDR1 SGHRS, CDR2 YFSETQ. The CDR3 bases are TGCGCCAGCAGCTTGGCCGCGAGCGGGTACGAGCAGTACTTC. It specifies CASSLAASGYEQYF. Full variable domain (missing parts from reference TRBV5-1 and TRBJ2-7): KAGVTQTPRYLIKTRGQQVTLSCSPISGHRSVSWYQQTPGQGLQFLFEYFSETQRNKGNFPGRFSGRQFSNSRSEMNVSTLELGDSALYLCASSLAASGYEQYFGPGTRLTVT.

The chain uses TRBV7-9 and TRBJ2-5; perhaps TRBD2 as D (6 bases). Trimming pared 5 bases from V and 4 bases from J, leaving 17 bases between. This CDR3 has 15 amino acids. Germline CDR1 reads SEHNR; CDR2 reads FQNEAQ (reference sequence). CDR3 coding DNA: TGTGCCAGCAGCCCGGCGGATTGGAGGGGAGAGACCCAGTACTTC. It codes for CASSPADWRGETQYF.